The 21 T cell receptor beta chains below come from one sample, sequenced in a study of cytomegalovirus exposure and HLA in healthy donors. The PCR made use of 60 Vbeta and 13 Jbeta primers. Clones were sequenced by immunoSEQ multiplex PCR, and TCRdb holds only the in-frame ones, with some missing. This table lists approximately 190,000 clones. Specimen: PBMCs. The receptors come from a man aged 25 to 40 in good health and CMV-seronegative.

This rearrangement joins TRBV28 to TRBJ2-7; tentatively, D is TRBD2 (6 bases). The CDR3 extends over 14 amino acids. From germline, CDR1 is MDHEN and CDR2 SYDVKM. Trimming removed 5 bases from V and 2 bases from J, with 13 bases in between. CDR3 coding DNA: TGTGCCAGCAGTATCTCGGGACTCCCCTACGAGCAGTACTTC. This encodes CASSISGLPYEQYF.

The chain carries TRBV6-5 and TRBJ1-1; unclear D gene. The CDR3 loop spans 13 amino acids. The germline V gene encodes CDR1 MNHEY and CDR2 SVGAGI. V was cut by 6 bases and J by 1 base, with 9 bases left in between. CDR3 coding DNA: TGTGCCAGCAGACTACAAGGGAACACTGAAGCTTTCTTT. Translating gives CASRLQGNTEAFF.

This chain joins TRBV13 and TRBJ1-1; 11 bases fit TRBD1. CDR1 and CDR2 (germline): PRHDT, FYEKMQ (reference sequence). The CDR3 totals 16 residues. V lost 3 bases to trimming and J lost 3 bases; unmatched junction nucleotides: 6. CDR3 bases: TGTGCCAGCAGCTTTGGGACAGGGGGTAAGGACACTGAAGCTTTCTTT. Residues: CASSFGTGGKDTEAFF.

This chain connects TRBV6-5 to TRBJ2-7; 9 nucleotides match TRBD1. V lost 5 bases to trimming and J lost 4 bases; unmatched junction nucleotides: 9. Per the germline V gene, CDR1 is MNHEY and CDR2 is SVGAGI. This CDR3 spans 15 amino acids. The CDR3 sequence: CASSRTRQGDYEQYF. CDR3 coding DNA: TGTGCCAGCAGTCGAACCCGACAGGGGGATTACGAGCAGTACTTC.

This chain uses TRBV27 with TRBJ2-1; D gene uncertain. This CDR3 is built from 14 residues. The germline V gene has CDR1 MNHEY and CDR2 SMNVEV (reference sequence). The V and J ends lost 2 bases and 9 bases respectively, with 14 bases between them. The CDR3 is CASSLVTTQAEQFF. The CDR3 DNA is TGTGCCAGCAGTTTAGTAACAACTCAGGCTGAGCAGTTCTTC.

CDR3 protein: CASSLNSGTGGEKLFF. The CDR3 nucleotides read TGTGCCAGCAGCTTAAATAGTGGGACAGGGGGCGAAAAACTGTTTTTT. The V and J genes are TRBV7-2 and TRBJ1-4, with 12 bases aligning to TRBD1. The V gene end was trimmed by 2 bases and the J gene end by 8 bases; junction bases not matched to a gene: 6. The germline CDR1 and CDR2 sequences are SGHTA and FQGNSA. The CDR3 is 16 residues long.

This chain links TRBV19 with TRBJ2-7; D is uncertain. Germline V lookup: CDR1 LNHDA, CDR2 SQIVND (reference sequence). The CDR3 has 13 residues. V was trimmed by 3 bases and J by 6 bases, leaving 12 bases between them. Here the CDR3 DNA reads TGTGCCAGTAGTATCGATGGGCCCCTCGAGCAGTACTTC. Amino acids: CASSIDGPLEQYF.

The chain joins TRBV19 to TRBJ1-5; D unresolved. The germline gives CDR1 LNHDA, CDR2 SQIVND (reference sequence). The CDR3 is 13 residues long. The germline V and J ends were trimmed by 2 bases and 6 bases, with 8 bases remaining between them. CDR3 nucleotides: TGTGCCAGTAGTATATGGGAGGGTCAGCCCCAGCATTTT. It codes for CASSIWEGQPQHF.

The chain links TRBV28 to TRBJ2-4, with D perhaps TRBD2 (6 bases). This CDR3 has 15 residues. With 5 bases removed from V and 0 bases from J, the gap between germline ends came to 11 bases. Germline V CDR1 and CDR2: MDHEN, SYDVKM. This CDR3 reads CASSIADVAKNIQYF. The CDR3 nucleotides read TGTGCCAGCAGTATAGCGGATGTAGCCAAAAACATTCAGTACTTC.

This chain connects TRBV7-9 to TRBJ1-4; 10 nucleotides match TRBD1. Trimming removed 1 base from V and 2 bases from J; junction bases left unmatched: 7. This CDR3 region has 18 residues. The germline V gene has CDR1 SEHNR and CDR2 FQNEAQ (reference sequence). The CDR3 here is CASSLGWTGGTTNEKLFF. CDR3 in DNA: TGTGCCAGCAGCTTAGGTTGGACAGGGGGGACCACTAATGAAAAACTGTTTTTT.

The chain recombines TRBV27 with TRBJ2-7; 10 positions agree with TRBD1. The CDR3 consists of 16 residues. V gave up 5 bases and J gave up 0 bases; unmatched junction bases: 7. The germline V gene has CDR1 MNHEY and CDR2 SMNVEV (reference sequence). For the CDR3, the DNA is TGTGCCAGCAGTGGGATGGACAGGGGGATCTCCTACGAGCAGTACTTC. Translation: CASSGMDRGISYEQYF.

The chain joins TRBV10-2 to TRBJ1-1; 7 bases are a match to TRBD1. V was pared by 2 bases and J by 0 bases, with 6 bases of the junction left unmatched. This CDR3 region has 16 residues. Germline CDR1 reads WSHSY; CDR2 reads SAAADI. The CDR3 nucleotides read TGCGCCAGCAGTGAGCGAGCCGGGACAGTGAACACTGAAGCTTTCTTT. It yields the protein CASSERAGTVNTEAFF.

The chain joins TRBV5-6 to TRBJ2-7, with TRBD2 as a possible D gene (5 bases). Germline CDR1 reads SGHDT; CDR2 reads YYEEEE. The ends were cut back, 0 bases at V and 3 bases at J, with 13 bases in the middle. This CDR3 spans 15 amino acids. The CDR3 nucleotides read TGTGCCAGCAGCTTGGAAGGCGGGTTGGTCTACGAGCAGTACTTC. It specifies CASSLEGGLVYEQYF.

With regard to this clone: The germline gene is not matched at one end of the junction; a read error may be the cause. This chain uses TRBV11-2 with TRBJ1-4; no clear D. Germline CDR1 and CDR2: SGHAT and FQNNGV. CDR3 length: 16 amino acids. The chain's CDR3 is CASSLEEVWADEKLFF. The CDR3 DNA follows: TGTGCCAGCAGCCTAGAGGAGGTTTGGGCGGATGAAAAACTGTTTTTT.

This CDR3 reads CASSTGPLRGSYNEQFF. The CDR3 nucleotides read TGTGCCAGTAGTACGGGCCCCCTCAGGGGGTCCTACAATGAGCAGTTCTTC. V usage is TRBV19 and J usage is TRBJ2-1, with TRBD1 matching 7 bases. Germline V gives CDR1 LNHDA, CDR2 SQIVND (reference sequence). This CDR3 comprises 17 residues. The trim removed 4 bases at V and 1 base at J, leaving 10 bases unmatched.

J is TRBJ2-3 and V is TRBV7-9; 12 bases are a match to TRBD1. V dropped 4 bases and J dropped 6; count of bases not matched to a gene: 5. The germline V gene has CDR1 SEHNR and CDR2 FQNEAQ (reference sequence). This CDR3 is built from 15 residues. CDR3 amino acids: CASSSGTGGLDTQYF. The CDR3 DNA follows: TGTGCCAGCAGCTCCGGGACAGGGGGCTTGGATACGCAGTATTTT.

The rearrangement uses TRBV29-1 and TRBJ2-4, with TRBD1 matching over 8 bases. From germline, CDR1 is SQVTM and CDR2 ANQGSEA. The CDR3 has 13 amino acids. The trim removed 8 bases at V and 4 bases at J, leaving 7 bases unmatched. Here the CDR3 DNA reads TGCAGCTCCTGGGACAGGCTGAAAAACATTCAGTACTTC. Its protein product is CSSWDRLKNIQYF. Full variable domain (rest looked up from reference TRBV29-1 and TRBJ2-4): SAVISQKPSRDICQRGTSLTIQCQVDSQVTMMFWYRQQPGQSLTLIATANQGSEATYESGFVIDKFPISRPNLTFSTLTVSNMSPEDSSIYLCSSWDRLKNIQYFGAGTRLSVL.

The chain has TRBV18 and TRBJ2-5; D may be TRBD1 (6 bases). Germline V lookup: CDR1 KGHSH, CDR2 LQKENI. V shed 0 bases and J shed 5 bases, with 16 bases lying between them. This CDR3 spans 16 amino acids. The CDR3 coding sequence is TGTGCCAGCTCACCACCACGGTTGGCAGGGGCCGAGACCCAGTACTTC. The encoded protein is CASSPPRLAGAETQYF.

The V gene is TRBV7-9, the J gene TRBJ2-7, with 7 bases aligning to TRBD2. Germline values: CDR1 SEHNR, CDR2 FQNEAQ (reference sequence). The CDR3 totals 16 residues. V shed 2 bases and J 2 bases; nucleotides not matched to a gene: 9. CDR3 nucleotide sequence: TGTGCCAGCAGCTTAATTCTTACCGGGGGGACCTACGAGCAGTACTTC. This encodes CASSLILTGGTYEQYF.

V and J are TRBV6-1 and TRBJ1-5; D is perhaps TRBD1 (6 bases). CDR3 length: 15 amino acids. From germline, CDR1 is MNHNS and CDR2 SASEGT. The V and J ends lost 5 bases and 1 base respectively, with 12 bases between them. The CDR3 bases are TGTGCCAGCAGTATCCAGGACAGAAGCAATCAGCCCCAGCATTTT. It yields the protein CASSIQDRSNQPQHF.

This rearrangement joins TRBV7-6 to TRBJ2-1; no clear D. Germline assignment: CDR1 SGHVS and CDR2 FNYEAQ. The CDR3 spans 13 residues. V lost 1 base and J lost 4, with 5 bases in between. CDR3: CASSLDGYNEQFF. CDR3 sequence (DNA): TGTGCCAGCAGCTTAGACGGGTACAATGAGCAGTTCTTC.